This TCR beta chain is from a study of shared clonotypes between healthy human individuals. V was trimmed by 6 bases and J by 2 bases, leaving 13 bases between them. CDR1 is SGHNT and CDR2 is YYREEE in the germline V gene (reference sequence). The CDR3 has 14 amino acids. The protocol was immunoSEQ multiplex PCR, while the TCRdb copy is restricted to in-frame clones and leaves out a portion. In the table there are hundreds of thousands of clones, roughly 95% of which are singletons. Only CD45RO-negative cells positively selected for CCR7 counted as naive CD8 cells, so terminally differentiated effector memory CD45RA+ cells were excluded.

Specimen: naive CD8+ T cells sorted from blood. The sequence came from a young woman in good health. This chain uses TRBV5-4 with TRBJ2-3; tentatively, D is TRBD1 (5 bases). CDR3 protein: CASINRGFTDTQYF. CDR3 bases: TGTGCCAGCATCAATAGGGGCTTCACAGATACGCAGTATTTT.